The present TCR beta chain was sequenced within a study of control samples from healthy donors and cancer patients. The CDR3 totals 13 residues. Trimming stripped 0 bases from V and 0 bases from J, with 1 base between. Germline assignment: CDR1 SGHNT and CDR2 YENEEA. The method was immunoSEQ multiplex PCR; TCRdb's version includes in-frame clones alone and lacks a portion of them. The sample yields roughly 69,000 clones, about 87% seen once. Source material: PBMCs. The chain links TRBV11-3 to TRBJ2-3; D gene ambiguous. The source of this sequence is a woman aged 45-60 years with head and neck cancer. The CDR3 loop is CASSLDSTDTQYF. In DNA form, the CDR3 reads TGTGCCAGCAGCTTAGACAGCACAGATACGCAGTATTTT.